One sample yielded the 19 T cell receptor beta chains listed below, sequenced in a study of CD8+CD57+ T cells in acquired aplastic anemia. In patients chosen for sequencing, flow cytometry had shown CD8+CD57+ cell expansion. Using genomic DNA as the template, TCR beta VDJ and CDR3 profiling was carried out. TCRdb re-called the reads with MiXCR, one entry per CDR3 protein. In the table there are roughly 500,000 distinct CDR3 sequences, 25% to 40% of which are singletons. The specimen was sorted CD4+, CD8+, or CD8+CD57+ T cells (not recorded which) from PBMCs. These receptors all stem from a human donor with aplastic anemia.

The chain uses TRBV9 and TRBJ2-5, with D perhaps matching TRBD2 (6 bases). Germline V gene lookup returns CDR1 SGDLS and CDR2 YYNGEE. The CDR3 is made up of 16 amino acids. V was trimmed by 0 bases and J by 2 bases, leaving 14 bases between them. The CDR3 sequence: CASSVGPGGNQETQYF. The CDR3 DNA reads TGTGCCAGCAGCGTAGGTCCCGGGGGAAATCAAGAGACCCAGTACTTC.

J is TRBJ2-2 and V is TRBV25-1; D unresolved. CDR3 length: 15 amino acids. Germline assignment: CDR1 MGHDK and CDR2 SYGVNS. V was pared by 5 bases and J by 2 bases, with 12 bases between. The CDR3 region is CASSYRATNTGELFF. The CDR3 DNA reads TGTGCCAGCAGTTACCGGGCTACCAACACCGGGGAGCTGTTTTTT.

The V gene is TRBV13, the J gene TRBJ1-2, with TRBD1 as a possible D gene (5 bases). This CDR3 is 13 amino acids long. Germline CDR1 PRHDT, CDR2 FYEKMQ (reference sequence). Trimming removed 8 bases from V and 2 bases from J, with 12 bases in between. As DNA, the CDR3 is TGTGCCAGCGGGGAGGGGACCAACTATGGCTACACCTTC. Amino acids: CASGEGTNYGYTF.

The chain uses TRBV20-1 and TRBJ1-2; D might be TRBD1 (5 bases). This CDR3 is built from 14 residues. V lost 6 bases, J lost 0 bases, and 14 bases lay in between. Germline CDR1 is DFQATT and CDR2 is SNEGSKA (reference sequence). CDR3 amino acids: CSASSPTANYGYTF. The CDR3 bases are TGCAGTGCCAGCAGTCCGACAGCTAACTATGGCTACACCTTC.

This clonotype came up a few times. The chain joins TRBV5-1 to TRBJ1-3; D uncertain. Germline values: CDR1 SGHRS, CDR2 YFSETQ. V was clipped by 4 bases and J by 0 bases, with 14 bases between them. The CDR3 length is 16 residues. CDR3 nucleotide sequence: TGCGCCAGCAGCGGCATTGCTTCAGACTCTGGAAACACCATATATTTT. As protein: CASSGIASDSGNTIYF.

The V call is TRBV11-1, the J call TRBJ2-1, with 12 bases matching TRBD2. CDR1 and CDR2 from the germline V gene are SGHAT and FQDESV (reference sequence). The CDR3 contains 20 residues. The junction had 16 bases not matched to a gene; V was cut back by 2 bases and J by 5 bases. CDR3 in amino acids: CASSLTFRRLAGGNDNEQFF. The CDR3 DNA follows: TGTGCCAGCAGCTTAACTTTTAGGAGGCTAGCGGGAGGGAACGACAATGAGCAGTTCTTC.

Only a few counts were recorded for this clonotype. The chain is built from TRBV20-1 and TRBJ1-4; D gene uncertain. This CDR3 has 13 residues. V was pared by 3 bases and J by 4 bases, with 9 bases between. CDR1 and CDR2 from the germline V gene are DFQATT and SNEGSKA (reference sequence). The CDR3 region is CSASGSNNEKLFF. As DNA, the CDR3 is TGCAGTGCTAGCGGGAGTAATAATGAAAAACTGTTTTTT.

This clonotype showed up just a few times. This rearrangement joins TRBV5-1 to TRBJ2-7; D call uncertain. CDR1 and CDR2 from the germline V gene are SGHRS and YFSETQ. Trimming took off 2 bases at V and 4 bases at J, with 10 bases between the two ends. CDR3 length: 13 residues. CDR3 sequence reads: CASSFDFEYEQYF. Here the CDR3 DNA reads TGCGCCAGCAGCTTTGATTTCGAATACGAGCAGTACTTC.

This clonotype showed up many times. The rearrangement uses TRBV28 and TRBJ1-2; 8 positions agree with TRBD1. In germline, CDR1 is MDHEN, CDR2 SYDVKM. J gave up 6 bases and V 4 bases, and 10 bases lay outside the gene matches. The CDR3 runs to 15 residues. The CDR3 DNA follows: TGTGCCAGCAGTTCCCCTACGACAGGGGCGAATGGCTACACCTTC. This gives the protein CASSSPTTGANGYTF.

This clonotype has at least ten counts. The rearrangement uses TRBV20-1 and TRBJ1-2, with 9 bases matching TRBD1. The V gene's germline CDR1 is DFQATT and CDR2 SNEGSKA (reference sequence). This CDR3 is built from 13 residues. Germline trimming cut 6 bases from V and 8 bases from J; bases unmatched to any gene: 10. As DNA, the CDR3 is TGCAGTGCCGGGACAGGGAGGGAGAGCGGCTACACCTTC. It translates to CSAGTGRESGYTF.

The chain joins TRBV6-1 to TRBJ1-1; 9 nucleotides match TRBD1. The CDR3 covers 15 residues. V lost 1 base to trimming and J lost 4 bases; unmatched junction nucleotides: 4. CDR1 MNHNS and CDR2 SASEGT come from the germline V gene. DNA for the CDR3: TGTGCCAGCAGTGAAGGGGACAGGGTGTCCACTGAAGCTTTCTTT. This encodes CASSEGDRVSTEAFF.

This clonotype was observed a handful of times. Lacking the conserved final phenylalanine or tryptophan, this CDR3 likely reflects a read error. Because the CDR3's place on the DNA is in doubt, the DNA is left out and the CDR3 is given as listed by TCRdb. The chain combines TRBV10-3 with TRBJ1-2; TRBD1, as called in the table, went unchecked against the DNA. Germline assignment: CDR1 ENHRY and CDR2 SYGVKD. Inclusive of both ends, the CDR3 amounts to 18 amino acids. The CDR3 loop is CASTIPGQGGPANYGYTC.

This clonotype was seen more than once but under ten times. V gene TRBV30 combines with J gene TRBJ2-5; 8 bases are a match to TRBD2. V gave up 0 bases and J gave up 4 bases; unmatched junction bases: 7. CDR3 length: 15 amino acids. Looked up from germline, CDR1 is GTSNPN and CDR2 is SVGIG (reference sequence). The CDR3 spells CAWSVGAGVGETQYF. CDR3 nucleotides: TGTGCCTGGAGTGTAGGAGCGGGAGTTGGAGAGACCCAGTACTTC.

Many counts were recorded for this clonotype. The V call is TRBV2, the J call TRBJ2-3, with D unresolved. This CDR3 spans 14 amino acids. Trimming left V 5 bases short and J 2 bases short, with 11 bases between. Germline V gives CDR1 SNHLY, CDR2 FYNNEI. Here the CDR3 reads CASSLTQSTDTQYF. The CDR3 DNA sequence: TGTGCCAGCAGTCTAACCCAATCCACAGATACGCAGTATTTT.

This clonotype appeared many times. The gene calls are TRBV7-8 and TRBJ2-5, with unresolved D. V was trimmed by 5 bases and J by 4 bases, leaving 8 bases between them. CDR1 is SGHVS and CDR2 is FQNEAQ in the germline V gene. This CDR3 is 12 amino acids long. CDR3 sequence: CASSISTETQYF. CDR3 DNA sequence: TGTGCCAGCAGCATCAGTACAGAGACCCAGTACTTC.

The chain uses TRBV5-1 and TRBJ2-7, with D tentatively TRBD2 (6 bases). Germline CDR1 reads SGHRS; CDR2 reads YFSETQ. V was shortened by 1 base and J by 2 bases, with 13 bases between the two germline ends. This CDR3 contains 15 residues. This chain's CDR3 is CASSLTWGEAYEQYF. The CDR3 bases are TGCGCCAGCAGCTTGACGTGGGGGGAGGCCTACGAGCAGTACTTC.

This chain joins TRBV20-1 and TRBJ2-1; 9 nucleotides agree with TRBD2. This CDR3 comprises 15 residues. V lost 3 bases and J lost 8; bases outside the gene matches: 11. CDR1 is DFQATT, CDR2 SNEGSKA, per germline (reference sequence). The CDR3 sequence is CSARRREGLSDEQFF. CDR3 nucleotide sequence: TGCAGTGCTAGGAGGCGGGAGGGCCTCTCCGATGAGCAGTTCTTC.

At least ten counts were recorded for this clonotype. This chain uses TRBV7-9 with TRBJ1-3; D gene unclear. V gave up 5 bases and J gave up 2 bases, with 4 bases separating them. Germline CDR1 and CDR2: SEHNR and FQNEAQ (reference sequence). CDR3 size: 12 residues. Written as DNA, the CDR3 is TGTGCCAGCAGCGTGCCTGGAAACACCATATATTTT. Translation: CASSVPGNTIYF.

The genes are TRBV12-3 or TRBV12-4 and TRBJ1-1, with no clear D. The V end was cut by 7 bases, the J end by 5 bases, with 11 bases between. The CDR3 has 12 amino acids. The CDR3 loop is CASTLFGTEAFF. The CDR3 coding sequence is TGTGCCAGCACCCTTTTTGGGACTGAAGCTTTCTTT.